Listed below are T cell receptor beta chains from one sample, sequenced in a study of T-cell memory formation after mild COVID-19. TCRdb used MiXCR to reprocess the 5' RACE reads, holding one entry per CDR3 protein. This repertoire shows about 250,000 distinct CDR3 sequences, about 15% found once; its top ten account for about 3.5%. The sample was PBMCs or a T cell subset sorted from them (not recorded which). The receptors derive from a man younger than 35 who had mild COVID-19 (a few samples of this study predate the infection). Cell type and time point are not known. Both conserved end residues are part of each CDR3. The order of the fields is V gene, J gene, clone size, D gene, CDR3 DNA, CDR3 protein. D genes are given only for firm matches. Size tells how often a clone was seen (once, few, many) or the class of an expanded clone, and some rows leave it out.

V: TRBV9; J: TRBJ2-5; size: .; D: TRBD1; DNA: TGTGCCAGCAGGCATACAGGGGAGGAGACCCAGTACTTC; CDR3: CASRHTGEETQYF
V: TRBV7-2; J: TRBJ1-3; size: .; D: .; DNA: TGTGCCAGCAGCCCAGGTCGGGCAGGGTATGGCTCTGGAAACACCATATATTTT; CDR3: CASSPGRAGYGSGNTIYF
V: TRBV2; J: TRBJ2-1; size: few; D: .; DNA: TGTGCCAGCCACGGAGATGGCGATGAGCAGTTCTTC; CDR3: CASHGDGDEQFF
V: TRBV7-3; J: TRBJ2-1; size: .; D: .; DNA: TGTGCCAGCAGCTTAAATCAGGGCATCTCCTACAATGAGCAGTTCTTC; CDR3: CASSLNQGISYNEQFF
V: TRBV7-2; J: TRBJ1-2; size: few; D: .; DNA: TGTGCCAGCAGCTCCCTCTTCGAAGGATACTATGGCTACACCTTC; CDR3: CASSSLFEGYYGYTF
V: TRBV7-2; J: TRBJ2-5; size: many; D: TRBD1; DNA: TGTGCCAGCAGCTTGGGACAGGAGTCCCCCCAGTACTTC; CDR3: CASSLGQESPQYF
V: TRBV5-1; J: TRBJ2-7; size: few; D: TRBD2; DNA: TGCGCCAGCAGCTTGGAAGTTAGCGGGGGCACGCGCGGGTACTACGAGCAGTACTTC; CDR3: CASSLEVSGGTRGYYEQYF
V: TRBV5-4; J: TRBJ2-2; size: .; D: .; DNA: TGTGCCAGCAGCTTGGGATGGACAAACACCGGGGAGCTGTTTTTT; CDR3: CASSLGWTNTGELFF
V: TRBV19; J: TRBJ2-7; size: .; D: TRBD2; DNA: TGTGCCAGTAGTATCGACGCGGGACTAGCGCCCGAGCAGTACTTC; CDR3: CASSIDAGLAPEQYF
V: TRBV5-1; J: TRBJ1-5; size: few; D: .; DNA: TGCGCCAGCAGCTTGGGGGCATACAGTGATAGCAATCAGCCCCAGCATTTT; CDR3: CASSLGAYSDSNQPQHF
V: TRBV6-2/TRBV6-3; J: TRBJ2-5; size: many; D: TRBD2; DNA: TGTGCCAGCAGCCGTAGCGGGGGAGAAGAGACCCAGTACTTC; CDR3: CASSRSGGEETQYF
V: TRBV18; J: TRBJ2-7; size: few; D: .; DNA: TGTGCCAGCTCACCATGGCAGGGTCCCTACGAGCAGTACTTC; CDR3: CASSPWQGPYEQYF
V: TRBV7-2; J: TRBJ2-5; size: .; D: TRBD1; DNA: TGTGCCAGCAGCTTAGGACAGACAGGGGAGACCCAGTACTTC; CDR3: CASSLGQTGETQYF
V: TRBV20-1; J: TRBJ2-2; size: .; D: .; DNA: TGCAGTGCTAGAGAGGAACCGTACACCGGGGAGCTGTTTTTT; CDR3: CSAREEPYTGELFF
V: TRBV28; J: TRBJ2-1; size: .; D: .; DNA: TGTGCCAGCAGTTTTCCTCTGATCAATGAGCAGTTCTTC; CDR3: CASSFPLINEQFF
V: TRBV28; J: TRBJ2-6; size: many; D: .; DNA: TGTGCCAGCGATAGTAAGGGTTTCCGCTCTGGGGCCAACGTCCTGACTTTC; CDR3: CASDSKGFRSGANVLTF
V: TRBV27; J: TRBJ1-6; size: many; D: .; DNA: TGTGCCAGCAGTTTATATAATTCACCCCTCCACTTT; CDR3: CASSLYNSPLHF
V: TRBV6-6; J: TRBJ1-2; size: .; D: .; DNA: TGTGCCAGCAGTTACTATCAATCTTGGCAGGGGTCCTCCTTCTATGGCTACACCTTC; CDR3: CASSYYQSWQGSSFYGYTF
V: TRBV20-1; J: TRBJ2-1; size: .; D: .; DNA: TGCAGTGCTACCGTCCGTATAGATGAGCAGTTCTTC; CDR3: CSATVRIDEQFF
V: TRBV24-1; J: TRBJ2-3; size: many; D: .; DNA: TGTGCCACCAGTGGCCCCCCATCGGGGACAGATACGCAGTATTTT; CDR3: CATSGPPSGTDTQYF
V: TRBV7-9; J: TRBJ2-1; size: few; D: .; DNA: TGTGCCAGCAGCTTATTATCAGGGGCCAATGAGCAGTTCTTC; CDR3: CASSLLSGANEQFF
V: TRBV9; J: TRBJ2-1; size: few; D: .; DNA: TGTGCCAGCAGCGTAGGGGCAGCCAGGGCGGAGGGGCAGTTCTTC; CDR3: CASSVGAARAEGQFF
V: TRBV30; J: TRBJ1-5; size: .; D: TRBD1; DNA: TGTGCCTGGAGTAGGACAGGGGCTGGCAATCAGCCCCAGCATTTT; CDR3: CAWSRTGAGNQPQHF
V: TRBV7-2; J: TRBJ2-7; size: .; D: .; DNA: TGTGCCAGCGGGACATGGGGCTACGAGCAGTACTTC; CDR3: CASGTWGYEQYF
V: TRBV24-1; J: TRBJ2-7; size: few; D: .; DNA: TGTGCCACCAGTGATATCGGGCAGGGGCTGGACCATTTCAGCTACGAGCAGTACTTC; CDR3: CATSDIGQGLDHFSYEQYF
V: TRBV2; J: TRBJ1-2; size: .; D: TRBD1; DNA: TGTGCCAGCAGTGAGACAGGGCCGGGCACCTTC; CDR3: CASSETGPGTF